Following are 23 T cell receptor beta chains from one sample sequenced in a study of blood T cell repertoires in COVID-19. This table comes from immunoSEQ multiplex PCR, and its TCRdb copy is limited to in-frame clones, with some not included. The table records 350,000 to 450,000 clones, about 88% of them present only once. Sequencing was performed on peripheral blood. These receptors all come from a woman in her thirties or forties with COVID-19, enrolled during active disease.

This clone was observed once. Distinct nucleotide sequences in the sample also encode this CDR3. The chain carries TRBV2 and TRBJ1-2, with 9 bases that match TRBD1. This CDR3 contains 14 residues. The germline CDR1 and CDR2 sequences are SNHLY and FYNNEI. Trimming took 6 bases from V and 2 from J; bases not matched to a gene: 4. As DNA, the CDR3 is TGTGCCAGCAGCGGACAGGGGACGAACTATGGCTACACCTTC. Residues: CASSGQGTNYGYTF.

The gene calls are TRBV29-1 and TRBJ2-1; 10 nucleotides align to TRBD1. CDR3 length equals 14 residues. With V trimmed by 6 bases and J by 3 bases, 5 bases remained unmatched. In germline, CDR1 is SQVTM, CDR2 ANQGSEA. The CDR3 loop reads CSVAGQGDYNEQFF. CDR3 bases: TGCAGCGTCGCTGGACAGGGGGACTACAATGAGCAGTTCTTC.

The V gene is TRBV7-2, the J gene TRBJ1-5, with TRBD1 as a possible D gene (6 bases). This CDR3 has 18 residues. Per germline, CDR1 SGHTA and CDR2 FQGNSA. The ends were cut back, 0 bases at V and 0 bases at J, with 15 bases in the middle. The CDR3 bases are TGTGCCAGCAGCTTAGCGTACAGGGCGCGATATAGCAATCAGCCCCAGCATTTT. Amino acid sequence: CASSLAYRARYSNQPQHF.

The chain couples TRBV6-2 or TRBV6-3 to TRBJ2-7; D gene unclear. V was trimmed by 0 bases and J by 0 bases, leaving 6 bases between them. This CDR3 is built from 14 residues. The V gene's germline CDR1 is MNHEY and CDR2 SVGEGT. In DNA form, the CDR3 reads TGTGCCAGCAGTTACTCGAGGAGCTCCTACGAGCAGTACTTC. Translating it yields CASSYSRSSYEQYF.

This chain connects TRBV12-3 or TRBV12-4 to TRBJ1-4, with 7 bases fitting TRBD1. There are 13 residues in the CDR3. V trimming: 10 bases; J trimming: 8 bases; junction bases outside the gene matches: 10. The CDR3 bases are TGTGCCACCTCACAGGGGCCCGGGGAAAAACTGTTTTTT. Its protein is CATSQGPGEKLFF.

This sequence joins TRBV4-3 and TRBJ1-1; 7 bases match TRBD1. The V segment lost 4 bases and the J segment 3 bases; nucleotides outside the gene matches: 14. The germline V gene has CDR1 LGHNA and CDR2 YSLEER. This CDR3 contains 17 residues. The CDR3 DNA sequence: TGCGCCAGCAGCCCCGCCGGGACAGTGACGAGGCACACTGAAGCTTTCTTT. Residues: CASSPAGTVTRHTEAFF.

A word on this clone: The sample has other DNA sequences that encode this CDR3 too. The CDR3 protein is CASSFGSSYEQYF. The CDR3 DNA follows: TGTGCCAGCAGTTTCGGTAGCTCCTACGAGCAGTACTTC. The V gene is TRBV12-3 or TRBV12-4, the J gene TRBJ2-7; the D is unclear. The CDR3 sequence is 13 residues long. V dropped 3 bases and J dropped 0 bases, with 6 bases sitting between them.

Points on this clone: The identical CDR3 is also encoded by other nucleotide sequences in the sample. The CDR3 DNA reads TGTGCCACCAGCAGAGACAGGGGATCCTACAATGAGCAGTTCTTC. This translates into CATSRDRGSYNEQFF. The genes are TRBV15 and TRBJ2-1, with D maybe TRBD1 (6 bases). This CDR3 has 15 residues. Germline lookup yields CDR1 LNHNV and CDR2 YYDKDF (reference sequence). Trimming took off 0 bases at V and 1 base at J, with 7 bases between the two ends.

This clone was recorded once. The chain is built from TRBV6-2 or TRBV6-3 and TRBJ1-2; maybe TRBD1 (6 bases). From germline, CDR1 is MNHEY and CDR2 SVGEGT. V dropped 0 bases and J dropped 5 bases, with 13 bases sitting between them. The CDR3 contains 15 residues. CDR3 sequence (DNA): TGTGCCAGCAGTTACTCGCCAGGGGTTTTATATGGCTACACCTTC. Translation gives CASSYSPGVLYGYTF.

The chain combines TRBV30 with TRBJ1-2; D is possibly TRBD1 (6 bases). The CDR3 is 15 amino acids. Germline CDR1 and CDR2: GTSNPN and SVGIG (reference sequence). With 3 bases removed from V and 2 bases from J, the gap between germline ends came to 16 bases. The CDR3: CAWRSRWTENYGYTF. The CDR3 bases are TGTGCCTGGAGATCTCGTTGGACAGAGAACTATGGCTACACCTTC.

The chain couples TRBV28 to TRBJ2-6; TRBD2 matches at 7 bases. J lost 2 bases, V lost 5 bases, and 3 bases had no gene match. The CDR3 is made up of 15 amino acids. CDR1 and CDR2 (germline): MDHEN, SYDVKM. CDR3 nucleotides: TGTGCCAGCAGTACCGCGGGAGCTGGGGCCAACGTCCTGACTTTC. It is translated as CASSTAGAGANVLTF.

This clone was seen only once. This rearrangement joins TRBV9 to TRBJ1-6; D may be TRBD1 (5 bases). V was shortened by 3 bases and J by 2 bases, with 15 bases between the two germline ends. Germline assignment: CDR1 SGDLS and CDR2 YYNGEE. This CDR3 region has 17 residues. The CDR3 sequence is CASSGGDGGAYNSPLHF. CDR3 bases: TGTGCCAGCAGCGGGGGGGACGGAGGCGCCTATAATTCACCCCTCCACTTT.

This clone has a single count. This chain links TRBV5-1 with TRBJ1-4, with D unresolved. The CDR3 is made up of 13 amino acids. V shed 5 bases and J shed 3 bases, with 8 bases lying between them. Germline lookup yields CDR1 SGHRS and CDR2 YFSETQ. The CDR3 loop reads CASSPLANEKLFF. CDR3 sequence (DNA): TGCGCCAGCAGTCCCTTAGCTAATGAAAAACTGTTTTTT.

V gene TRBV4-3 combines with J gene TRBJ2-7, with 9 bases aligning to TRBD2. After removal of 4 bases from V and 5 bases from J, the junction contained 3 bases not matched to a gene. This CDR3 comprises 13 residues. Germline CDR1 is LGHNA and CDR2 is YSLEER. The DNA of the CDR3 is TGCGCCAGCAGCCTAGCGGGAGTAGACGAGCAGTACTTC. It specifies CASSLAGVDEQYF.

The gene calls are TRBV7-2 and TRBJ1-1; possibly TRBD1 for D (5 bases). Germline CDR1 is SGHTA and CDR2 is FQGNSA. Deletions cut 2 bases from V and 1 base from J, with 14 bases between. The CDR3 is made up of 16 amino acids. This CDR3 is CASSLMGGAPNTEAFF. CDR3 coding DNA: TGTGCCAGCAGCTTAATGGGCGGGGCCCCGAACACTGAAGCTTTCTTT.

The V call is TRBV10-3, the J call TRBJ2-7; D gene unclear. The CDR3 length is 15 residues. V dropped 2 bases and J dropped 0 bases, with 11 bases sitting between them. Germline V gives CDR1 ENHRY, CDR2 SYGVKD. As DNA, the CDR3 is TGTGCCATCAGTGAGGCATGGGCCAACTCCTACGAGCAGTACTTC. It translates to CAISEAWANSYEQYF.

This chain uses TRBV28 with TRBJ2-1, with TRBD1 as a possible D gene (6 bases). Trimming took 5 bases from V and 6 from J, leaving 17 bases between them. The CDR3 extends over 15 amino acids. Germline CDR1 is MDHEN and CDR2 is SYDVKM. The chain's CDR3 is CASSPKGVGVNEQFF. CDR3 DNA: TGTGCCAGCAGTCCCAAGGGGGTGGGGGTCAATGAGCAGTTCTTC.

The chain uses TRBV6-2 or TRBV6-3 and TRBJ1-5; 12 positions match TRBD1. Germline lookup yields CDR1 MNHEY and CDR2 SVGEGT. The CDR3 spans 16 residues. J lost 4 bases, V lost 2 bases, and 3 bases had no gene match. CDR3 residues: CASSYLGQGANQPQHF. For the CDR3, the DNA is TGTGCCAGCAGTTACCTGGGACAGGGGGCGAATCAGCCCCAGCATTTT.

This clone was found once. The gene calls are TRBV27 and TRBJ1-3, with 8 bases fitting TRBD1. Unmatched junction bases numbered 7, after V lost 11 bases and J lost 4 bases. The CDR3 sequence is 13 residues long. The germline V gene has CDR1 MNHEY and CDR2 SMNVEV (reference sequence). The CDR3 spells CAGTGGTGNTIYF. In DNA form, the CDR3 reads TGTGCCGGAACAGGGGGAACAGGAAACACCATATATTTT.

The V and J genes are TRBV19 and TRBJ1-2, with no clear D. Trimming shortened V by 1 base and J by 7 bases, and 7 bases separated the two germline ends. The CDR3 totals 12 residues. CDR1 and CDR2 from the germline V gene are LNHDA and SQIVND (reference sequence). The CDR3: CASSIGGPGYTF. In nucleotides, the CDR3 is TGTGCCAGTAGTATAGGAGGTCCTGGCTACACCTTC.

The chain links TRBV5-8 to TRBJ1-1; TRBD1 matches 8 bases. Germline V gene lookup returns CDR1 SGHTS and CDR2 YDEGEE. The CDR3 runs to 14 residues. With V trimmed by 5 bases and J by 1 base, 4 bases remained unmatched. The CDR3 bases are TGTGCCAGCAGGATCGACAGGGGGAACACTGAAGCTTTCTTT. Protein product: CASRIDRGNTEAFF.

This sequence joins TRBV3-1 (or the pseudogene TRBV3-2) and TRBJ1-6, with 7 bases lining up with TRBD1. CDR1 LGHDT and CDR2 YNNKEL come from the germline V gene (reference sequence). This CDR3 is 13 amino acids long. V shed 3 bases, J shed 9 bases, and the junction held 2 bases outside the gene matches. This CDR3 is CASSQYRGSPLHF. CDR3 DNA: TGTGCCAGCAGCCAGTACAGGGGTTCACCCCTCCACTTT.

The chain couples TRBV4-3 to TRBJ1-5; tentative D call: TRBD1 (5 bases). Germline loops: CDR1 LGHNA, CDR2 YSLEER. This CDR3 is built from 16 residues. Trimming removed 3 bases from V and 3 bases from J, with 15 bases in between. The CDR3 nucleotides read TGCGCCAGCAGCCAGGACCACCGACAGCTCAATCAGCCCCAGCATTTT. It encodes CASSQDHRQLNQPQHF.